The subject of this entry is one T cell receptor beta chain. The data were obtained in a study of cytotoxic CD8 clonotypes in ibrutinib-treated CLL. On the study more broadly: The study included 11 relapsed/refractory and more than 14 treatment-naive patients; roughly 17 had IGHV unmutated disease. Complete response was seen in 2 patients and partial in some 25; about twelve progressed and roughly 14 stayed remitted after a median roughly 70 months. A median around 12 months of treatment, range 6 to 36, preceded the collection of response samples. Productive templates per sample averaged about 260,000; productive rearrangements, roughly 100,000.

The data were produced by immunoSEQ multiplex PCR, yet TCRdb's version contains in-frame clones alone and is incomplete. The sample has roughly 330,000 clones; roughly 70% are singletons. This CDR3 has 14 amino acids. The germline CDR1 and CDR2 sequences are MNHNS and SASEGT. The V gene lost 5 bases and the J gene lost 3 bases, with 14 bases spanning the gap. The chain carries TRBV6-1 and TRBJ2-7; D remains unclear. The sequences come from PBMCs, collected after 36 months of ibrutinib treatment. This TCR was sampled from a human donor with chronic lymphocytic leukemia. The CDR3 loop is CASSHPTFHYEQYF. The CDR3 nucleotides read TGTGCCAGCAGTCACCCGACATTCCACTACGAGCAGTACTTC.